The rows below give T cell receptor beta chains drawn from one sample of a study of T-cell reconstitution after alpha-beta-depleted transplantation in children. TCRdb re-analysed the PCR reads in MiXCR, keeping a single row per CDR3 protein. Here the sample spans 500,000 to 650,000 distinct CDR3 sequences, 10% to 15% being singletons. The sequences come from PBMCs, mostly from graft donor cells, collected 360 days after TCRalphabeta/CD19-depleted stem cell transplant. These receptors all stem from a male patient between 5 and 17 years old who had a stem cell transplant for acute myeloid leukemia, so the T cells may come from the graft donor. CDR3s include the opening cysteine and the closing phenylalanine or tryptophan. A D gene is named only where the DNA matches it firmly. Rows give clone size only sometimes, using once, few, many, or a class for an expanded clone.

j_gene | abundance | v_gene | d_gene | CDR3nt | CDR3aa
TRBJ2-1 | many | TRBV12-3/TRBV12-4 | NA | TGTGCCAGCAGAGCTCTAGCGAAAAGCTCCTACAATGAGCAGTTCTTC | CASRALAKSSYNEQFF
TRBJ2-7 | NA | TRBV7-6 | TRBD2 | TGTGCCAGCAGCCATACCGGGACTAGCGGAACCTACGAGCAGTACTTC | CASSHTGTSGTYEQYF
TRBJ2-3 | NA | TRBV5-1 | TRBD1 | TGCGCCAGCAGCTTGGATGGACAGGGGGCGGATACGCAGTATTTT | CASSLDGQGADTQYF
TRBJ2-7 | few | TRBV10-3 | NA | TGTGCCATCAGTGAGTTCGGCAGTTTAGACGGGCAGTACTTC | CAISEFGSLDGQYF
TRBJ2-1 | few | TRBV7-2 | NA | TGTGCCAGCAGGCCGAATACCCCCAATGAGCAGTTCTTC | CASRPNTPNEQFF
TRBJ2-7 | NA | TRBV7-6 | TRBD2 | TGTGCCAGCAGCTCAATACTAGCGGGGGAGCAGTACTTC | CASSSILAGEQYF
TRBJ2-3 | NA | TRBV29-1 | NA | TGCAGCGTTGACAGGGATACGCAGTATTTT | CSVDRDTQYF
TRBJ2-2 | NA | TRBV30 | TRBD1 | TGTGCCTGGAACAGGGGGCCCGCCGGGGAGCTGTTTTTT | CAWNRGPAGELFF
TRBJ2-5 | NA | TRBV6-2/TRBV6-3 | NA | TGTGCCAGCAGTAGAGACCTAGACGGGCGAACCCAGTACTTC | CASSRDLDGRTQYF
TRBJ1-2 | NA | TRBV7-2 | NA | TGTGCCAGCAGCCCTCAGGCGGTTTCCAACTATGGCTACACCTTC | CASSPQAVSNYGYTF
TRBJ2-5 | many | TRBV24-1 | NA | TGTGCCACCAGTGATACTCCCTTGGAAGAGACCCAGTACTTC | CATSDTPLEETQYF
TRBJ2-7 | NA | TRBV10-3 | NA | TGTGCCATCAGTGATGTCCCCCTAGGGCCCTACGAGCAGTACTTC | CAISDVPLGPYEQYF
TRBJ2-2 | NA | TRBV29-1 | NA | TGCAGCGTTGAAGCCGGCACCGGGGAGCTGTTTTTT | CSVEAGTGELFF
TRBJ2-7 | once | TRBV4-3 | TRBD2 | TGCGCCAGCAGCCAAGATGTGGCGGGAGGGTTACTCTACGAGCAGTACTTC | CASSQDVAGGLLYEQYF
TRBJ2-3 | NA | TRBV28 | NA | TGTGCCAGCAGTTTTTGGGTGAAACAGGGTAGAGTAGGCACAGATACGCAGTATTTT | CASSFWVKQGRVGTDTQYF
TRBJ1-3 | NA | TRBV4-2 | TRBD1 | TGTGCCAGCAGCCAGGCGACAGGGTCAAACACCATATATTTT | CASSQATGSNTIYF
TRBJ2-7 | NA | TRBV25-1 | NA | TGTGCCAGCAGCCTCAGAGGGGGAAGGGTGACCTACGAGCAGTACTTC | CASSLRGGRVTYEQYF
TRBJ2-5 | many | TRBV28 | NA | TGTGCCAGCAGTTTTAGCATCCAAGAGACCCAGTACTTC | CASSFSIQETQYF
TRBJ2-7 | few | TRBV20-1 | TRBD1 | TGCAGTGCTCCCCGGGACAGCTCCTACGAGCAGTACTTC | CSAPRDSSYEQYF
TRBJ2-1 | few | TRBV28 | TRBD1 | TGTGCCAGCAGTTTAGGGGGACAGACCTCCAATGAGCAGTTCTTC | CASSLGGQTSNEQFF
TRBJ2-2 | NA | TRBV27 | NA | TGTGCCAGCAGTCGCGTGCGGTTCACCGGGGAGCTGTTTTTT | CASSRVRFTGELFF
TRBJ2-5 | many | TRBV29-1 | NA | TGCAGCGCTCAAACCTCCAGGGTCCAAGAGACCCAGTACTTC | CSAQTSRVQETQYF
TRBJ2-7 | NA | TRBV7-9 | NA | TGTGCCAGCGGAGTCCACGAGCAGTACTTC | CASGVHEQYF
TRBJ2-1 | NA | TRBV29-1 | NA | TGCAGCGCCCGACAGGGATCGGACTGGGGAGGGCAGTTCTTC | CSARQGSDWGGQFF
TRBJ2-7 | many | TRBV20-1 | NA | TGCAGTGCTAGAGCGAACGAGCAGTACTTC | CSARANEQYF
TRBJ2-7 | NA | TRBV7-2 | NA | TGTGCCAGCAGCCATTACCTGCGGGACAGCTCCTACGAGCAGTACTTC | CASSHYLRDSSYEQYF
TRBJ2-2 | NA | TRBV28 | TRBD2 | TGTGCCAGCAGTTTATGGCGGGGACTAGCGGGAGGGCCTCAGAACACCGGGGAGCTGTTTTTT | CASSLWRGLAGGPQNTGELFF
TRBJ2-2 | NA | TRBV9 | NA | TGTGCCAGCAGCTGCGCGGCCTTTCCCACCGGGGAGCTGTTTTTT | CASSCAAFPTGELFF
TRBJ1-5 | few | TRBV19 | NA | TGTGCCAGTAGTGGACCGGGGGAGGATCAGCCCCAGCATTTT | CASSGPGEDQPQHF
TRBJ2-7 | many | TRBV3-1 | NA | TGTGCCAGCAGCCTCTCCGCAGGGTTCTCCTACGAGCAGTACTTC | CASSLSAGFSYEQYF
TRBJ2-3 | many | TRBV7-2 | NA | TGTGCCAGCAGCTTGTACAGATTCACAGATACGCAGTATTTT | CASSLYRFTDTQYF
TRBJ2-7 | few | TRBV4-3 | TRBD1 | TGCGCCAGCAGCCAAGTTTCTTCGGGACAGCTGTCCTACGAGCAGTACTTC | CASSQVSSGQLSYEQYF
TRBJ2-7 | few | TRBV27 | TRBD2 | TGTGCCAGCAGTTGGGCTAGCGGAATGACCTACGAGCAGTACTTC | CASSWASGMTYEQYF
TRBJ2-7 | few | TRBV12-3/TRBV12-4 | NA | TGTGCCTCCTGCGGGGCAGGGAGGACCTACGAGCAGTACTTC | CASCGAGRTYEQYF
TRBJ2-7 | many | TRBV20-1 | TRBD2 | TGCAGTGCTAGTTTCCAGCGGGAGGCATACGAGCAGTACTTC | CSASFQREAYEQYF
TRBJ1-1 | NA | TRBV14 | NA | TGTGCCAGCAGCCTTCAGGGTGTCACTGAAGCTTTCTTT | CASSLQGVTEAFF
TRBJ1-5 | NA | TRBV20-1 | NA | TGCAGTGCTAGTTATGCCGGGCCAGTTGATCAGCCCCAGCATTTT | CSASYAGPVDQPQHF
TRBJ2-1 | NA | TRBV4-2 | NA | TGTGCCAGCAGCCCACGCCCGGCTAGCGTCGGTGGGAATGAGCAGTTCTTC | CASSPRPASVGGNEQFF
TRBJ2-5 | few | TRBV7-2 | TRBD2 | TGTGCCAGCAGGCGACTAGCGGGAGTGTGGGAGACCCAGTACTTC | CASRRLAGVWETQYF
TRBJ2-1 | many | TRBV9 | TRBD2 | TGTGCCAGCAGCGTAGTTGCGGGAGTGTACGATGAGCAGTTCTTC | CASSVVAGVYDEQFF
TRBJ2-7 | many | TRBV12-3/TRBV12-4 | TRBD1 | TGTGCCAGCGGTGGACAGGGTCACTCCTACGAGCAGTACTTC | CASGGQGHSYEQYF
TRBJ2-7 | many | TRBV7-2 | NA | TGTGCCAGCAGCTTATCCCGGTCGGGGCTAACGACCTACGAGCAGTACTTC | CASSLSRSGLTTYEQYF
TRBJ2-7 | few | TRBV7-2 | NA | TGTGCCAGCAGCTTCGTTGGGAGGATGGGCTACGAGCAGTACTTC | CASSFVGRMGYEQYF
TRBJ1-1 | few | TRBV9 | TRBD1 | TGTGCCAGCAGCGTAGTCAACAGGGGGAACACTGAAGCTTTCTTT | CASSVVNRGNTEAFF
TRBJ2-5 | NA | TRBV28 | TRBD1 | TGTGCCAGCAGTTTAGCTGGACAGGGGGCCAGGGAGACCCAGTACTTC | CASSLAGQGARETQYF
TRBJ2-1 | NA | TRBV10-3 | NA | TGTGCCATCAGCGCGGGACCCATCTACAATGAGCAGTTCTTC | CAISAGPIYNEQFF
TRBJ2-1 | few | TRBV7-9 | TRBD2 | TGTGCCAGCAGCTCGGGGTCCCTAGCGGGAGGGTACAATGAGCAGTTCTTC | CASSSGSLAGGYNEQFF
TRBJ2-1 | many | TRBV20-1 | TRBD2 | TGCAGTCCGAGGCCGGGACTAGCGGGAGGGACGAATTACAATGAGCAGTTCTTC | CSPRPGLAGGTNYNEQFF
TRBJ2-3 | NA | TRBV12-3/TRBV12-4 | TRBD2 | TGTGCCAGCAGAGGGACTATTCGCACAGATACGCAGTATTTT | CASRGTIRTDTQYF
TRBJ2-2 | few | TRBV29-1 | NA | TGCAGCGTTGTCGGGGTGAACACCGGGGAGCTGTTTTTT | CSVVGVNTGELFF
TRBJ2-1 | few | TRBV12-3/TRBV12-4 | TRBD2 | TGTGCCAGCAGTTCCTATATTAGCGGGAGATGGAATGAGCAGTTCTTC | CASSSYISGRWNEQFF
TRBJ2-5 | NA | TRBV29-1 | NA | TGCAGCGTCGGTCGGACCCTCCAAGAGACCCAGTACTTC | CSVGRTLQETQYF
TRBJ1-5 | NA | TRBV27 | TRBD1 | TGTGCCAGCAGCCGTGGGACAGGATCGAATCAGCCCCAGCATTTT | CASSRGTGSNQPQHF
TRBJ1-6 | NA | TRBV10-3 | TRBD1 | TGTGCCATCAGTGGTCCCGGACAGGGGGATTCACCCCTCCACTTT | CAISGPGQGDSPLHF
TRBJ2-1 | many | TRBV11-2 | TRBD1 | TGTGCCAGCAGCTTAGATTCGGGGACAGGGCGAAACAATGAGCAGTTCTTC | CASSLDSGTGRNNEQFF
TRBJ2-1 | NA | TRBV4-3 | TRBD2 | TGCGCCAGCAGCCAAGAGGGTCTAGCGGGAGAGAATGAGCAGTTCTTC | CASSQEGLAGENEQFF
TRBJ2-7 | NA | TRBV14 | NA | TGTGCCAGCAGCCAAGATCGCCACTCCTACGAGCAGTACTTC | CASSQDRHSYEQYF
TRBJ2-3 | NA | TRBV5-4 | TRBD1 | TGTGCCAGCAGCTTGACAGGGGGCTGGACAGATACGCAGTATTTT | CASSLTGGWTDTQYF
TRBJ2-7 | few | TRBV7-2 | TRBD1 | TGTGCCAGCAGGGGAGGACAGGGGGGAATTTGGGCCTACGAGCAGTACTTC | CASRGGQGGIWAYEQYF
TRBJ2-3 | NA | TRBV4-2 | NA | TGTGCCAGCAGCCAAGGGTCCGGGGTGACTTCGTGGACAGATACGCAGTATTTT | CASSQGSGVTSWTDTQYF